This T cell receptor (beta chain) was recovered during a study of T cell responses to AZD1222 COVID-19 vaccine. General observations from the study: Recipients of AZD1222 seropositive at baseline numbered only 5 or 6. Recipients of two AZD1222 doses showed rising Spike-specific TCR breadth and depth. Females outnumbered males among donors, who were mostly white British; clonal diversity was possibly underestimated.

Points on this clone: The antigen is undetermined.

Sequencing used immunoSEQ multiplex PCR; TCRdb keeps in-frame clones, though not all of them. The table has about 120,000 clones, about 93% seen once; the top ten hold just over 4%. The V gene's germline CDR1 is LGHDT and CDR2 YNNKEL (reference sequence). This CDR3 has 20 residues. After removal of 0 bases from V and 2 bases from J, the junction contained 11 bases not matched to a gene. The chain links TRBV3-1 (or the pseudogene TRBV3-2) to TRBJ2-6; 9 bases match TRBD2. The clonotype was recovered from an adult who received the MenACWY meningococcal vaccine as a control. The sequences come from peripheral blood, collected 28 days after the second dose of the MenACWY control vaccine. CDR3 loop: CASSQDLAGEVGAGANVLTF. The CDR3 nucleotides are TGTGCCAGCAGCCAAGATTTAGCGGGAGAGGTAGGGGCTGGGGCCAACGTCCTGACTTTC.